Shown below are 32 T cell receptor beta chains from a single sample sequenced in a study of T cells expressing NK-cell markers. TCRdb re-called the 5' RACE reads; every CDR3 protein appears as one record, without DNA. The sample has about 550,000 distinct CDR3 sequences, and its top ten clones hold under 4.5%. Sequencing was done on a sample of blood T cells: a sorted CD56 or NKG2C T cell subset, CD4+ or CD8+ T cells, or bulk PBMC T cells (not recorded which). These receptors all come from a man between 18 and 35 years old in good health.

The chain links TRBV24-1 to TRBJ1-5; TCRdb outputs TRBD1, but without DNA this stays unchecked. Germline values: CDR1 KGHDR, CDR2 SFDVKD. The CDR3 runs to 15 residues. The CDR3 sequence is CATSDSGSVNQPQHF.

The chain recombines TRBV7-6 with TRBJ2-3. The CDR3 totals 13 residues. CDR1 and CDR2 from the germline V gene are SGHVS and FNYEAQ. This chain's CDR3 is CASSSDVTDTQYF.

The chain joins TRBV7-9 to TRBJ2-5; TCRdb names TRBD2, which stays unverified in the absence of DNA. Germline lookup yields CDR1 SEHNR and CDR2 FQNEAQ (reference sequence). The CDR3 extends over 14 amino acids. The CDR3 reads CASDRGPYQETQYF.

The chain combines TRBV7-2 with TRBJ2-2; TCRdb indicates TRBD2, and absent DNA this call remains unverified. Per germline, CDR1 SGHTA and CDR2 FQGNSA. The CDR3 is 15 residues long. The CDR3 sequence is CASSPRLASTGELFF.

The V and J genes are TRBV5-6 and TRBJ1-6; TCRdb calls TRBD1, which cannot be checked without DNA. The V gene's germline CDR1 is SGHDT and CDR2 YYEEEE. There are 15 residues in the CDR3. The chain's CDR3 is CASSLGDRGRSPLHF.

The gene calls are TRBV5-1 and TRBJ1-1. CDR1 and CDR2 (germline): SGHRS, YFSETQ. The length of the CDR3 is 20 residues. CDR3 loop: CASSLVLSGLRIGNPTEAFF.

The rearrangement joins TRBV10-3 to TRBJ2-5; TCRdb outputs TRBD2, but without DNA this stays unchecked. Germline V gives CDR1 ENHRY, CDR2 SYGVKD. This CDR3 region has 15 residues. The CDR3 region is CAISEEGLGRETQYF.

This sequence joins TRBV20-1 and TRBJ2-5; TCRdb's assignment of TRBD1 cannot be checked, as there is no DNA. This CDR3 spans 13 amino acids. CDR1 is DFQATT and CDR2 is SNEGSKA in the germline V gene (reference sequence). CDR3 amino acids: CSASETGMETQYF.

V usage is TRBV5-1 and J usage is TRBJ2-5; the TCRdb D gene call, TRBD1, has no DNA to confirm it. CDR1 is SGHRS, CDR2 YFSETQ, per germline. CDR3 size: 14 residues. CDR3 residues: CASSPGWEKETQYF. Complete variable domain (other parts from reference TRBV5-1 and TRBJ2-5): KAGVTQTPRYLIKTRGQQVTLSCSPISGHRSVSWYQQTPGQGLQFLFEYFSETQRNKGNFPGRFSGRQFSNSRSEMNVSTLELGDSALYLCASSPGWEKETQYFGPGTRLLVL.

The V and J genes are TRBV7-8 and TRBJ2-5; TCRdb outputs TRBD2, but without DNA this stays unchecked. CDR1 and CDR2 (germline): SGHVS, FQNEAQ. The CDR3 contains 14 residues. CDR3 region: CASSPRLAYETQYF.

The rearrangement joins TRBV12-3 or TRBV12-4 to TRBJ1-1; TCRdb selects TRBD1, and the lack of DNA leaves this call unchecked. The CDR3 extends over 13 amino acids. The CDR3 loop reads CASSLRAHTEAFF.

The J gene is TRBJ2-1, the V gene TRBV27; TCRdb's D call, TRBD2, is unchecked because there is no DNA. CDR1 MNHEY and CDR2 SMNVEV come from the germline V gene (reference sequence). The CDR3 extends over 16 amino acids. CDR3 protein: CASSLRLAGGPHEQFF.

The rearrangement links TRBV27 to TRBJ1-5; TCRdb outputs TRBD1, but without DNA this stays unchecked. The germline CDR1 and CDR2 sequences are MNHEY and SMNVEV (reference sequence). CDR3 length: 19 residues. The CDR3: CASSLCGQGALYSNQPQHF.

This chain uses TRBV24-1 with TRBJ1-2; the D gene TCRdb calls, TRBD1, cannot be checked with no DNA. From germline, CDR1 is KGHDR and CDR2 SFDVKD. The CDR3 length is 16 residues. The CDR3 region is CATSDPPGQSNYGYTF.

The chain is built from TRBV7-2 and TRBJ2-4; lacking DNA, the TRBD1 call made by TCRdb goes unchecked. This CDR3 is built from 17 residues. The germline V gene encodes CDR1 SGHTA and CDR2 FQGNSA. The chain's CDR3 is CASRPDPGTGGAGAQYF.

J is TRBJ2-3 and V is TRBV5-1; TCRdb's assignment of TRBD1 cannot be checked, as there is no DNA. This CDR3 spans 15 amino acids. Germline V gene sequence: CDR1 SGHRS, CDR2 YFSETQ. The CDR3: CASSLDGQVRNTQYF.

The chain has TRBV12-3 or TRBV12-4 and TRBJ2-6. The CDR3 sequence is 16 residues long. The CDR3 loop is CASREKFHSGANVLTF.

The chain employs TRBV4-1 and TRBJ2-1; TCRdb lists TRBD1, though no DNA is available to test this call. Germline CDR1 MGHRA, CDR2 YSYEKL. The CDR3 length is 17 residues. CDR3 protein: CASSQARQPLTYNEQFF.

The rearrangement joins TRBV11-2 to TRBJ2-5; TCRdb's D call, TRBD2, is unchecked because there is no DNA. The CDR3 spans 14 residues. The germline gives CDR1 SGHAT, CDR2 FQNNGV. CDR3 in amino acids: CASSLMSGQETQYF.

The CDR3 sequence is CASSLRDKNTEAFF. The rearrangement uses TRBV7-8 and TRBJ1-1. Germline loops: CDR1 SGHVS, CDR2 FQNEAQ. This CDR3 contains 14 residues.

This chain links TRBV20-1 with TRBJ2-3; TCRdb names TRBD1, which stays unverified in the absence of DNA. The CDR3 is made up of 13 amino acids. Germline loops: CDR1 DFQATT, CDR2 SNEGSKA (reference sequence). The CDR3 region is CSARDFRGTVEYF.

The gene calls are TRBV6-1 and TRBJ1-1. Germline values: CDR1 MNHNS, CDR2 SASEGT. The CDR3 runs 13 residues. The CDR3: CASSPSQTFEAFF.

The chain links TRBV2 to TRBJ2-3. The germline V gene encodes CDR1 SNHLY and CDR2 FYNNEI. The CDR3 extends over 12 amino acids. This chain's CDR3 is CATALGTDTQYF. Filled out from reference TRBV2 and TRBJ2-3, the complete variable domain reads EPEVTQTPSHQVTQMGQEVILRCVPISNHLYFYWYRQILGQKVEFLVSFYNNEISEKSEIFDDQFSVERPDGSNFTLKIRSTKLEDSAMYFCATALGTDTQYFGPGTRLTVL.

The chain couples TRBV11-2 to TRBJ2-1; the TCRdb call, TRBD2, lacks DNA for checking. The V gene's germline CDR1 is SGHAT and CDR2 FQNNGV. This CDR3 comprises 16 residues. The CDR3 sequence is CASSSTTSGVYNEQFF.

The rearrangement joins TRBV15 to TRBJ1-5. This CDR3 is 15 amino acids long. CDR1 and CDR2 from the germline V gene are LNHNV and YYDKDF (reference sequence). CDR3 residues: CATSRNTVANQPQHF.

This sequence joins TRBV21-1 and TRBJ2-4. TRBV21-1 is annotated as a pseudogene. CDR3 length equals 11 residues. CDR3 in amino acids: CASSPRRTQYF.

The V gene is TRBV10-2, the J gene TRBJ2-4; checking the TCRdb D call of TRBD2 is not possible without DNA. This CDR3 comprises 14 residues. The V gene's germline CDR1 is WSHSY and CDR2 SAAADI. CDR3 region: CASRIAGEQNIQYF.

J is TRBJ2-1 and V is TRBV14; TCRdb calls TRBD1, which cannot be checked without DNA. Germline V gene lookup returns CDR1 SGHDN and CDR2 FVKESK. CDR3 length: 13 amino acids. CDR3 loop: CASSQVGGGEQFF.

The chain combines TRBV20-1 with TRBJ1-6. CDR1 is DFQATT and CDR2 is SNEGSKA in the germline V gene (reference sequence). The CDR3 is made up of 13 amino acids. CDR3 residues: CSGEGEGNSPLHF.

CDR3: CASSLTPGANTEAFF. The chain links TRBV5-1 to TRBJ1-1; there is no DNA to check the TCRdb D call of TRBD1. The length of the CDR3 is 15 residues. Germline V gene sequence: CDR1 SGHRS, CDR2 YFSETQ.

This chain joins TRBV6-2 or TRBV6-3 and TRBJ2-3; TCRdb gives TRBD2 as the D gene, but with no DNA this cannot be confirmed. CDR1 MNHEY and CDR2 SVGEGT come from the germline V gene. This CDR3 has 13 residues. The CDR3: CASSTASSGSQYF.

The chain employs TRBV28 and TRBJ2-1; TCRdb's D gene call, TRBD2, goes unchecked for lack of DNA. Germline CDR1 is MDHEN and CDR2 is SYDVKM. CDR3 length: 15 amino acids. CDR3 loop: CASSGGRASYNEQFF.